This TCR beta chain was recovered during a study of cytomegalovirus exposure and HLA in healthy donors (dated by TCRdb to between 2016 and 2019). Background on the whole study: An earlier analysis of more than 550 of the donors reported 250 to 300 Gb of sequence data and around 110 million unique TCR beta sequences obtained from around 190 million T cells. An early release that covered fewer than 750 HLA-typed donors contained approximately 320 gigabases of sequencing data and tens of millions of unique TCR sequences. Of the roughly 400 genotyped donors, about 84% fell in the genetic ancestry cluster associated with self-reported Caucasian donors. The study aimed to test whether signatures of past pathogen exposure could be identified by cataloging public T cell receptors. Using immunosequencing, the study profiled T cell repertoires from fewer than 700 subjects and related those repertoires to cytomegalovirus serostatus. Besides the first cohort of under 700 subjects, a separate validation cohort made up of about 120 different subjects was used. The study combined high-throughput TCR immunosequencing, statistical association of individual TCRs with disease status, and machine learning to predict cytomegalovirus infection status. In a later analysis, previously published TCR beta repertoires from 500 to 750 donors were re-analyzed and high-resolution HLA genotyping was added so that TCR occurrence patterns could be studied. Rather than drawing on any new phenotypic data, the later analysis identified candidate immune exposures from TCR beta sequences and the way those sequences occurred across donors. An earlier analysis of 587 of the donors used high-throughput TCR beta sequencing to judge whether each TCR beta V gene segment behaved as functional or pseudogenic. Donor age, sex, ethnicity and CMV serostatus were collected together with the repertoire data. A later genetic analysis used genome-wide SNP genotypes for about 55% of the 666 donors, treating that subset as a discovery cohort. Every discovery cohort repertoire had been produced on one sequencing platform. Class I and class II HLA loci were covered by the typing at four-digit resolution. The number of typed donors differed by locus: roughly 620-630 for A, B, C, DRB1 and DQB1; approximately 540 for DQA1; 606 for DPA1; and about 470 for DPB1. Because of strong linkage in the cohort, roughly five DR-DQ haplotypes were treated as single units for association and clustering. Among almost 400 genotyped donors of the cohort, an average of about 240,000 unique TCR beta nucleotide sequences were sequenced per donor, roughly 20% of them non-productive.

Inclusive of the bounding cysteine and phenylalanine, the CDR3 is 13 residues long. The kept DNA is CDR3 alone, 39 bases in frame from the first base. The germline V gene (reference sequence) yields SEHNR for CDR1 and FQNEAQ for CDR2. V lost 2 bases and J lost 5 bases; the stretch between them is 7 bases long. The cohort comprised fewer than 700 healthy bone marrow donors. All cohort members were sampled while nominally healthy, although unrecorded immune exposures were likely present. The donor tested CMV seropositive, placing the donor among the 289 seropositive members of the cohort. Every donor gave a peripheral blood sample, and the peripheral blood mononuclear cells from that sample were used for TCR beta sequencing. The Qiagen DNeasy Blood Extraction Kit was used to extract genomic DNA from the blood cell samples. About this clone itself: Its antigen has not been determined. No quality values exist for individual bases; no much larger clone is one base distant.

The method was the immunoSEQ multiplex PCR assay. The multiplex PCR relied on a mix of 60 forward primers for TCR Vbeta segments and 13 reverse primers for TCR Jbeta segments. A multiplex PCR assay on genomic DNA amplified the CDR3 region of rearranged TCR beta genes. The Illumina HiSeq System was used to sequence the amplified TCR beta libraries as 87-base-pair reads. In the source study's methods: A later analysis counted 65 million to 90 million unique TCR beta chains across the 600 to 850 repertoires, and roughly 9.9 million of these chains were shared by at least two donors. Raw reads were error-corrected and collapsed into unique sequences with a nearest-neighbor algorithm that merged closely related sequences to remove PCR and sequencing errors. To assign V, D and J gene segments, CDR3 sequences were aligned to IMGT reference sequences. For a sequence to be retained, a match of at least six nucleotides to both a V gene segment and a J gene segment was required. Rearrangements were called productive when the CDR3 lacked stop codons and stayed in frame with V and J; all others were non-productive. Following IMGT convention, CDR3 was defined as the stretch from the second conserved V-encoded cysteine up to the conserved J-encoded phenylalanine. In an earlier analysis of 587 of the donors, sequences lacking an unambiguous match to a single V gene segment were excluded. In an earlier analysis of 587 of the donors, a V segment was called functional when productive rearrangements were above 56.7%, and segregating when the standard deviation between donors exceeded 5%. To diagnose cytomegalovirus status from the catalog of TCR beta chain sequences, a statistical classification framework was built. In a later analysis, TCR nucleotide sequences were compared against IMGT/GENE-DB human TR gene sequences so that V and J genes could be assigned. The TCRdist pipeline was used in a later analysis to assign CDR3 sequences and most-parsimonious VDJ recombination scenarios. A later analysis defined each TCR beta chain by its CDR3 amino acid sequence plus V-gene family, and excluded reads lacking a unique V-gene family. As a way to deal with suspected cross-contamination and a sequencing artifact, a later analysis dropped roughly 620 nucleotide sequences that were highly shared and had low generation probability. For each public chain, a later analysis derived a clonal expansion index from normalized ranks of inferred template counts within each repertoire. Generation probabilities in a later analysis came from a VDJ recombination model fitted to out-of-frame rearrangements, and those results were checked against IGoR. A later analysis scored TCR-TCR, TCR-HLA and TCR-CMV co-occurrence with hypergeometric tests, applying a repertoire-size bias correction to TCR pairs. In a later analysis, false discovery rates were estimated by permuting HLA or CMV assignments 20 times. In a later analysis, co-occurring TCRs were grouped using DBSCAN, and TCRdist sequence similarity was added for clustering within HLA-allele-positive subsets. Repertoires with fewer than 30,000 or more than 120,000 public chains were left out of co-occurrence clustering, as were a handful of repertoires with anomalous nucleotide sharing. In its TCRdb copy, this immuneACCESS table keeps in-frame sequences only and misses some clones. Where compared with another copy, unresolved V genes explain less than half of these, and the others have no known cause. V, J and clone size were drawn from that table, and D and trimming were deduced from the DNA. For this sample there are 150,000 to 200,000 clones; 75% to 80% appear just once. The ten largest account for 0.98% of the sample.

The paper's findings and limits, for the study overall: Most TCR sequences were observed very rarely across donors, whereas some public TCRs were present in many individuals. A later analysis found that TCR association rates varied across HLA loci, with DRB1 alleles showing the most associated TCRs and HLA-C alleles the fewest. The sequencing pipeline was judged likely to have produced a cluster of highly shared sequence variants as a technical artifact. Some IMGT-functional V segments, including TRBV6-2 and TRBV6-3, could not be told apart with the 87-base-pair reads, so those segments were excluded. An association between a missense DCLRE1C variant and V-gene and J-gene trimming of TCR beta chains was found in a later genetic analysis and replicated in an independent cohort. In a later analysis, HLA-associated TCR beta chains were found to be more clonally expanded and to have lower generation probabilities than equally common non-associated chains. A further reported finding was that TCR beta sequences accurately predicted the HLA-A and HLA-B alleles for most subjects in the first cohort. In a later analysis, most CMV-associated TCR beta chains were found to appear HLA-restricted, with HLA associations seemingly driven largely by CMV exposure. Broadly in line with IMGT annotations, most TCR beta V segments showed up in productive rearrangements about 87% or about 30% of the time in an earlier analysis of several hundred of the donors. The classifier was reported to diagnose cytomegalovirus status with high specificity and sensitivity in both the original cohort and the validation cohort. In a later analysis, around 15,000 TCR beta sequences were associated with specific HLA alleles at a false discovery rate of 0.05. When HLA alleles, especially DR and DQ, strongly co-occurred, attributing TCR associations to individual alleles was difficult. Because HLA typing was missing for some donors at each locus, association tests included only the typed subset. Because counts were too low, around 18 rarely observed V segments, including chromosome 9 orphons, were left out of the earlier analysis of a few hundred of the donors. The authors suggested that the approach could potentially be generalized to other disease states and immunological phenotypes. Roughly uniform sequencing depth across donors was assumed in presence/absence analyses, although this assumption may not hold. In a later analysis, several top co-occurrence clusters were reported to appear linked to parvovirus B19, influenza, CMV and Epstein-Barr virus. In this cohort, only TCR beta chains were sequenced, and detectable features were limited by the absence of alpha or paired-chain data. In the study, about 150 TCR beta chains were listed as associated with cytomegalovirus. For the cohort, immune exposure information was limited to CMV serostatus. A few of the identified cytomegalovirus-associated TCR beta chains were confirmed in vitro to be specific for cytomegalovirus antigens. According to a later genetic analysis, donors in an Asian-associated ancestry cluster had fewer N-insertions in productive TCRs than the approximately 650-donor mean. Linkage disequilibrium might explain the correlated functional status among segregating V segments, but an unknown experimental factor could not be ruled out.

The rearrangement joined TRBV7-9 to TRBJ1-5; no confident D gene assignment can be made. The material sequenced was PBMCs. The TCR originated in a woman between 45 and 60 years old in good health and CMV-seropositive. The CDR3 is CASSLNEDQPQHF. The base sequence is TGTGCCAGCAGCTTAAACGAGGATCAGCCCCAGCATTTT.